The source of this TCR beta chain is a study of Graves' ophthalmopathy and Graves' hyperthyroidism. Overall study: Hyperthyroidism was classified as stable if no ophthalmopathy occurred within 18 months of follow-up. Notes on the study in general: Ophthalmopathy progression was predicted by the model at about 70% sensitivity and 72% to 75% specificity. Sensitivity reached 85% to 90% and specificity 81.08% for a 13-signature model separating ophthalmopathy from stable hyperthyroidism.

CDR1 and CDR2 from the germline V gene are SGHVS and FQNEAQ. With V trimmed by 5 bases and J by 0 bases, 3 bases remained unmatched. The CDR3 contains 15 residues. Hyperthyroidism patients, aged 18 to 65, were newly diagnosed, under 2 months' duration. Researchers took RNA transcripts and amplified TCR beta CDR3 regions from them. Second-round multiplex PCR came after first-round RT-PCR with HTBI primers. TCRdb reprocessed the multiplex PCR reads via MiXCR and lists one record per CDR3 protein. The sample shows over a million distinct CDR3 sequences, roughly 35% of them seen only once. Details on this clonotype: Its target is unknown.

This receptor was taken from an adult man with Graves' hyperthyroidism. This sequence joins TRBV7-8 and TRBJ2-7, with TRBD2 identical over 11 bases. Input material: peripheral blood or thyroid tissue (not recorded which). CDR3 protein: CASSEGLADSYEQYF. The CDR3 coding sequence is TGTGCCAGCAGCGAGGGACTAGCGGACTCCTACGAGCAGTACTTC.